Following are 16 T cell receptor beta chains from one sample sequenced in a study of blood T cell repertoires in COVID-19. Data came from immunoSEQ multiplex PCR; TCRdb stores just in-frame clones and leaves some out. The data hold about 110,000 clones, with under 90% observed a single time. Input material: peripheral blood. The receptors were sampled from a woman in her forties or fifties with acute or convalescent COVID-19.

This clone was observed a handful of times. This chain joins TRBV10-3 and TRBJ1-5; 10 positions agree with TRBD1. The J segment lost 4 bases and the V segment lost 9 bases, leaving 6 bases of the junction unmatched. Germline loops: CDR1 ENHRY, CDR2 SYGVKD. CDR3 length: 14 residues. The CDR3 bases are TGTGCCATAAACGGACAGGGGGTTAATCAGCCCCAGCATTTT. It codes for CAINGQGVNQPQHF.

This rearrangement joins TRBV5-6 to TRBJ1-1; D is ambiguous. From germline, CDR1 is SGHDT and CDR2 YYEEEE. V lost 0 bases and J 0 bases, leaving 9 bases between the germline ends. The CDR3 loop spans 15 amino acids. CDR3 residues: CASSLVGGLNTEAFF. The CDR3 DNA reads as TGTGCCAGCAGCTTGGTTGGCGGTTTGAACACTGAAGCTTTCTTT.

The chain uses TRBV5-5 and TRBJ1-2, with a possible D match to TRBD1 (5 bases). CDR1 SGHKS and CDR2 YYEKEE come from the germline V gene (reference sequence). The CDR3 runs 14 residues. Trimming took off 1 base at V and 3 bases at J, with 10 bases between the two ends. This CDR3 reads CASSLRGFDYGYTF. CDR3 DNA: TGTGCCAGCAGCTTGAGGGGATTTGACTATGGCTACACCTTC.

The chain combines TRBV5-1 with TRBJ2-6; possibly TRBD1 for D (6 bases). Germline V lookup: CDR1 SGHRS, CDR2 YFSETQ. The CDR3 length is 15 residues. V was trimmed by 1 base and J by 1 base, leaving 6 bases between them. The CDR3 DNA follows: TGCGCCAGCAGCTTGACAGGGTCTGGGGCCAACGTCCTGACTTTC. Translation gives CASSLTGSGANVLTF. Full variable domain (rest looked up from reference TRBV5-1 and TRBJ2-6): KAGVTQTPRYLIKTRGQQVTLSCSPISGHRSVSWYQQTPGQGLQFLFEYFSETQRNKGNFPGRFSGRQFSNSRSEMNVSTLELGDSALYLCASSLTGSGANVLTFGAGSRLTVL.

The chain is built from TRBV10-1 and TRBJ2-2, with D possibly TRBD2 on 6 matching bases. This CDR3 spans 17 amino acids. Trimming pared 3 bases from V and 2 bases from J, leaving 16 bases between. Germline assignment: CDR1 WNHNN and CDR2 SYGVQD (reference sequence). DNA of the CDR3: TGCGCCAGCAGTGACATCAAGACGGGGGTAAACACCGGGGAGCTGTTTTTT. Translation gives CASSDIKTGVNTGELFF.

The genes are TRBV30 and TRBJ1-1, with D uncertain. V lost 5 bases and J 1 base, leaving 8 bases between the germline ends. CDR1 is GTSNPN and CDR2 is SVGIG in the germline V gene (reference sequence). This CDR3 is 12 amino acids long. The CDR3 protein is CAWSIQNTEAFF. The CDR3 nucleotides read TGTGCCTGGTCGATACAGAACACTGAAGCTTTCTTT.

The J gene is TRBJ1-3, the V gene TRBV15, with TRBD1 matching over 8 bases. After removal of 3 bases from V and 3 bases from J, the junction contained 1 base not matched to a gene. The CDR3 spans 14 residues. Germline loops: CDR1 LNHNV, CDR2 YYDKDF (reference sequence). CDR3 coding DNA: TGTGCCACCAGCAGGACAGGGGTTGGAAACACCATATATTTT. Encoded protein: CATSRTGVGNTIYF.

The chain carries TRBV5-1 and TRBJ2-1; TRBD2 matches at 9 bases. CDR3 length: 18 residues. The germline gives CDR1 SGHRS, CDR2 YFSETQ. J gave up 10 bases and V 0 bases, and 17 bases lay outside the gene matches. CDR3 amino acids: CASSLGVSGGPASLEQFF. The DNA of the CDR3 is TGCGCCAGCAGCTTGGGGGTTAGCGGGGGTCCCGCGTCACTCGAGCAGTTCTTC.

CDR3: CASSQRTGQGTEAFF. DNA of the CDR3: TGTGCCAGCAGCCAGAGGACAGGCCAAGGGACTGAAGCTTTCTTT. The chain combines TRBV5-4 with TRBJ1-1; 7 nucleotides align to TRBD1. Germline lookup yields CDR1 SGHNT and CDR2 YYREEE (reference sequence). The CDR3 loop spans 15 amino acids. With 4 bases clipped from V and 5 bases from J, the junction kept 11 bases outside the gene matches. Variable domain in full (rest from reference TRBV5-4 and TRBJ1-1): ETGVTQSPTHLIKTRGQQVTLRCSSQSGHNTVSWYQQALGQGPQFIFQYYREEENGRGNFPPRFSGLQFPNYSSELNVNALELDDSALYLCASSQRTGQGTEAFFGQGTRLTVV.

V usage is TRBV30 and J usage is TRBJ1-2; no clear D gene. The CDR3 totals 15 residues. Deletions cut 2 bases from V and 4 bases from J, with 17 bases between. Germline V lookup: CDR1 GTSNPN, CDR2 SVGIG (reference sequence). CDR3 in amino acids: CAWSPPVQEVYGYTF. Written as DNA, the CDR3 is TGTGCCTGGAGTCCCCCGGTTCAGGAGGTCTATGGCTACACCTTC.

This chain uses TRBV2 with TRBJ1-4; a weak D match, TRBD1 (5 bases). The CDR3 spans 13 residues. Trimming shortened V by 7 bases and J by 7 bases, and 13 bases separated the two germline ends. The germline CDR1 and CDR2 sequences are SNHLY and FYNNEI. The CDR3 sequence: CASKRGVGEKLFF. In DNA form, the CDR3 reads TGTGCCAGCAAAAGGGGCGTAGGTGAAAAACTGTTTTTT.

The chain combines TRBV30 with TRBJ1-4; D is ambiguous. The CDR3 extends over 16 amino acids. Between the trimmed V and J ends, which lost 0 bases and 11 bases, there was a span of 22 bases. Germline values: CDR1 GTSNPN, CDR2 SVGIG (reference sequence). CDR3 nucleotide sequence: TGTGCCTGGAGTGTACGGGTTCGGCAAGGCGCCGAGAAACTGTTTTTT. This translates into CAWSVRVRQGAEKLFF.

The rearrangement links TRBV7-2 to TRBJ2-2; 13 nucleotides match TRBD2. The junction had 4 bases not matched to a gene; V was cut back by 6 bases and J by 6 bases. Germline loops: CDR1 SGHTA, CDR2 FQGNSA. The CDR3 runs 15 residues. The CDR3 region has the DNA TGTGCCAGCAGTCTAACTAGCGGGGGGGCCGGGGAGCTGTTTTTT. It specifies CASSLTSGGAGELFF.

The chain combines TRBV25-1 with TRBJ1-4; D ambiguous. The CDR3 spans 16 residues. V gave up 3 bases and J gave up 7 bases, with 18 bases separating them. From germline, CDR1 is MGHDK and CDR2 SYGVNS. The CDR3 DNA sequence: TGTGCCAGCAGTGAGTTTATCGGGGTGATAGGTGAAAAACTGTTTTTT. Translated: CASSEFIGVIGEKLFF.

The chain employs TRBV4-1 and TRBJ2-3; no firm D call. Trimming left V 0 bases short and J 2 bases short, with 9 bases between. The CDR3 length is 15 residues. The germline CDR1 and CDR2 sequences are MGHRA and YSYEKL. CDR3 in DNA: TGCGCCAGCAGCCAAGACCGAGCTACCACAGATACGCAGTATTTT. This gives the protein CASSQDRATTDTQYF.

This clone was recorded once. The CDR3 bases are TGTGCCAGCAGTTTACTGGGGGCGGAAGGCACAGATACGCAGTATTTT. Its translation is CASSLLGAEGTDTQYF. The chain combines TRBV28 with TRBJ2-3, with D possibly being TRBD1 (6 bases). V was pared by 2 bases and J by 1 base, with 13 bases between. The CDR3 contains 16 residues. CDR1 is MDHEN and CDR2 is SYDVKM in the germline V gene.